The subject of this entry is one T cell receptor (beta chain). This clone's antigen is unknown. No base quality values were provided; no much bigger clone lies one nucleotide off. CDR3 length: 18 amino acids, cysteine to phenylalanine. Of the read, only the CDR3 DNA is kept; its 54 bases are in frame from base 1. V and J are truncated by 5 bases and 0 bases respectively, leaving an intervening sequence of 20 bases. CDR1 and CDR2, looked up from the germline V gene (reference sequence), are MNHNY and SVGAGI. This specimen belongs to a study of blood T cell repertoires in COVID-19 (dated by TCRdb to the early 2020s). A note on the overall study: Collaborator samples came from the United States, Italy and Spain and covered acute and convalescent phases of COVID-19. The dataset comprised deeply sampled blood TCRbeta repertoires from subjects exposed to, actively infected with, or recovered from COVID-19. The sample metadata nearly always contained a de-identified subject ID, COVID-19 status, age in years and sex. The prospective study material was composed of cDNA or gDNA derived from T cells, B-cell-depleted T cells, or PBMCs. The samples were drawn from two sources: the first 160 participants of the ongoing ImmuneRACE study, and 1,000 to 1,500 subjects contributed by 6 global collaborators. The repertoires were made available in a free public database intended to serve as a resource for research on the immune response to SARS-CoV-2. Where available, HLA class I and class II types were taken from metadata supplied by the sample provider and were not determined by assay-based typing.

The paper's findings and limits, for the study overall: How much clinical and demographic metadata was included differed by source and by participant, and the metadata was provided uncurated.

TCRbeta CDR3 regions were amplified from genomic DNA by means of the immunoSEQ Assay, a bias-controlled multiplex PCR. As for the original processing: Within the assay, amplification of reference gene primers was used to estimate how many nucleated cells each sample contained. To quantify the absolute abundance of each unique TCRbeta CDR3 rearrangement, sequence reads were collapsed and filtered. For each sample, productive Simpson clonality was calculated by taking the square root of Simpson's diversity index across productive rearrangements. The table was pulled from immuneACCESS by TCRdb, which kept in-frame rearrangements only. Such tables lose some clones; where checked, under half of the loss comes from unresolved V genes, and the rest has no known cause. V, J and clone size were drawn from that table, and D and trimming were deduced from the DNA. The sample includes roughly 240,000 clones, with more than 75% observed a single time. About 2.9% of the sample is held by the ten biggest clonotypes.

Samples from volunteer blood donors who had recovered from COVID-19 were contributed by a second Seattle source. The collaborating institutions used their own protocols to collect whole blood in K2EDTA tubes. For TCRbeta analysis, collaborators shipped samples in one of three forms: frozen whole blood, isolated PBMCs, or DNA extracted from either of those sample types. The receptor chain draws on TRBV6-6 and TRBJ1-3; tentative D gene TRBD1, with 6 bases matching. Material: peripheral blood. The TCR comes from a woman in her 30s who had recovered from COVID-19. The CDR3: CASSLGQTSFGSGNTIYF. The DNA sequence is given as TGTGCCAGCAGTCTGGGACAAACCAGTTTCGGCTCTGGAAACACCATATATTTT.